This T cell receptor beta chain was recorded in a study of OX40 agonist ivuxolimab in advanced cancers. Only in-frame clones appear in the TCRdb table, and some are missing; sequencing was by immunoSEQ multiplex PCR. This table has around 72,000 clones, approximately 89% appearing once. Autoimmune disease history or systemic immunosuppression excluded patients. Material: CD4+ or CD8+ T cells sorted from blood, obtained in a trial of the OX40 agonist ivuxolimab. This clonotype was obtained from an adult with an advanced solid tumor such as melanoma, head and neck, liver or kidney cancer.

The CDR3 coding sequence is TGTGCCAGCAGCCGGACTGCGAACACCGGGGAGCTGTTTTTT. This gives the protein CASSRTANTGELFF. The V call is TRBV7-3, the J call TRBJ2-2, with D possibly TRBD2 on 5 matching bases. The CDR3 spans 14 residues. V was clipped by 5 bases and J by 0 bases, with 7 bases between them. Germline V gene lookup returns CDR1 SGHTA and CDR2 FQGTGA.